This TCR beta chain stems from a study of blood T cell repertoires in COVID-19. About the study: T cells, B-cell-depleted T cells, or PBMCs supplied cDNA or gDNA.

Authors' methods: Nucleated cell counts were estimated from reference gene primer amplification. TCRdb keeps only in-frame clones here, not all; method: immunoSEQ multiplex PCR. The DNA gave D and trimming, while V, J and clone size come from that table. The sample has 150,000 to 200,000 clones; 92% are singletons. V lost 3 bases and J lost 2, with 18 bases in between. The CDR3 length is 17 residues. From germline, CDR1 is SGHKS and CDR2 YYEKEE (reference sequence). Followed longitudinally, the Seattle patients had been enrolled during active infection. The chain links TRBV5-5 to TRBJ1-5, with D maybe TRBD1 (5 bases). Source material: peripheral blood. The receptor was derived from a young man with COVID-19, enrolled during active disease. The chain's CDR3 is CASSSEIQGLGNQPQHF. CDR3 in DNA: TGTGCCAGCAGCTCTGAAATCCAGGGACTCGGCAATCAGCCCCAGCATTTT.